These 14 T cell receptor beta chains were sequenced from one sample in a study of T-cell reconstitution after alpha-beta-depleted transplantation in children. Preparation of the TCRbeta library used unique molecular identifiers. MiXCR, run by TCRdb on the PCR reads, gives a single entry per CDR3 protein. The sample lists about 500,000 distinct CDR3 sequences, approximately 32% occurring once. This material consisted of PBMCs from the stem cell graft donor, taken from the stem cell graft. The receptors here all came from a human donor who donated a stem cell graft to a child with aplastic anemia.

The J gene is TRBJ2-3, the V gene TRBV5-1; 10 bases map to TRBD2. Losses at the gene ends were 3 bases for V and 2 bases for J; bases not matched to a gene: 3. CDR3 size: 15 residues. In germline, CDR1 is SGHRS, CDR2 YFSETQ. The CDR3 nucleotides read TGCGCCAGCAGCTCCACTAGCGGGACCACAGATACGCAGTATTTT. It is translated as CASSSTSGTTDTQYF.

The chain employs TRBV5-5 and TRBJ1-1, with D possibly TRBD1 on 5 matching bases. The CDR3 runs 16 residues. Trimming removed 5 bases from V and 0 bases from J, with 17 bases in between. Germline-derived CDR1 and CDR2 are SGHKS and YYEKEE (reference sequence). The CDR3 region has the DNA TGTGCCAGCAGTGAAGCAGGGAAGAATATGAACACTGAAGCTTTCTTT. This encodes CASSEAGKNMNTEAFF.

The genes are TRBV5-1 and TRBJ2-5; no clear D. V lost 0 bases and J 1 base, leaving 10 bases between the germline ends. The CDR3 has 15 amino acids. Per the germline V gene, CDR1 is SGHRS and CDR2 is YFSETQ. CDR3 nucleotide sequence: TGCGCCAGCAGCTTGGCCCAGAAGATCCAAGAGACCCAGTACTTC. This translates into CASSLAQKIQETQYF.

This clonotype turned up a few times. This chain links TRBV29-1 with TRBJ1-4; TRBD1 is a possible D gene (6 bases). With 2 bases removed from V and 7 bases from J, the gap between germline ends came to 17 bases. From germline, CDR1 is SQVTM and CDR2 ANQGSEA. This CDR3 comprises 15 residues. This chain's CDR3 is CSVEILGRGFEKLFF. The DNA of the CDR3 is TGCAGCGTTGAAATCCTGGGGAGGGGGTTTGAAAAACTGTTTTTT.

V gene TRBV24-1 combines with J gene TRBJ1-2; D is perhaps TRBD1 (6 bases). CDR1 is KGHDR, CDR2 SFDVKD, per germline. Trimming removed 5 bases from V and 3 bases from J, with 6 bases in between. CDR3 size: 12 residues. CDR3 sequence: CATSAGDYGYTF. CDR3 coding DNA: TGTGCCACCAGTGCAGGGGACTATGGCTACACCTTC.

This clonotype was found a few times. The chain employs TRBV27 and TRBJ1-6; tentatively, D is TRBD1 (5 bases). Germline assignment: CDR1 MNHEY and CDR2 SMNVEV (reference sequence). Trimming shortened V by 6 bases and J by 10 bases, and 16 bases separated the two germline ends. This CDR3 has 14 amino acids. CDR3 DNA sequence: TGTGCCAGCAGCCAAATGGGGAGACAGTCACCCCTCCACTTT. Protein sequence: CASSQMGRQSPLHF.

This clonotype was found a few times. This chain uses TRBV24-1 with TRBJ1-1; perhaps TRBD1 as D (5 bases). Germline assignment: CDR1 KGHDR and CDR2 SFDVKD. There are 15 residues in the CDR3. V shed 7 bases and J shed 1 base, with 15 bases lying between them. The CDR3 DNA reads TGTGCCACCAGGGCCCCTGGAGGGGCGAACACTGAAGCTTTCTTT. Translating it yields CATRAPGGANTEAFF.

The chain links TRBV12-3 or TRBV12-4 to TRBJ2-5; no clear D. The CDR3 totals 12 residues. Trimming took 3 bases from V and 1 from J, leaving 3 bases between them. The CDR3, as DNA: TGTGCCAGCAGTTTGATCCAAGAGACCCAGTACTTC. Translating gives CASSLIQETQYF.

This chain connects TRBV12-3 or TRBV12-4 to TRBJ2-5; D might be TRBD1 (5 bases). The CDR3 contains 14 residues. V lost 4 bases, J lost 5 bases, and 14 bases lay in between. The CDR3 sequence is CASSSGRVGETQYF. CDR3 DNA sequence: TGTGCCAGCAGTTCGGGCAGGGTAGGGGAGACCCAGTACTTC.

Only a few counts were recorded for this clonotype. This chain joins TRBV5-1 and TRBJ2-1; weak D call: TRBD1 (5 bases). Trimming removed 0 bases from V and 12 bases from J, with 16 bases in between. The CDR3 covers 14 residues. Per the germline V gene, CDR1 is SGHRS and CDR2 is YFSETQ. The CDR3 nucleotides are TGCGCCAGCAGCTTGGAAGGGGCATCTCTAACGCAGTTCTTC. Protein product: CASSLEGASLTQFF.

The chain is built from TRBV7-8 and TRBJ1-4; D gene ambiguous. Germline-derived CDR1 and CDR2 are SGHVS and FQNEAQ. CDR3 length: 14 residues. The V end lost 2 bases, the J end lost 5 bases, and 9 bases lay between the germline ends. CDR3 in DNA: TGTGCCAGCAGCTTACCCGGGAGGAATGAAAAACTGTTTTTT. It specifies CASSLPGRNEKLFF.

The rearrangement uses TRBV11-3 and TRBJ1-1; D unclear. Trimming took 2 bases from V and 1 from J, leaving 11 bases between them. Germline CDR1 is SGHNT and CDR2 is YENEEA. The CDR3 is 15 residues long. The chain's CDR3 is CASSLTRVSNTEAFF. CDR3 bases: TGTGCCAGCAGCTTAACGAGAGTTTCGAACACTGAAGCTTTCTTT.

CDR3 region: CASSYSPGEGADTQYF. DNA for the CDR3: TGTGCCAGCAGTTACTCGCCGGGAGAAGGCGCAGATACGCAGTATTTT. The chain links TRBV6-2 or TRBV6-3 to TRBJ2-3; TRBD2 might be the D (6 bases). Trimming shortened V by 0 bases and J by 4 bases, and 14 bases separated the two germline ends. CDR3 size: 16 residues. CDR1 and CDR2 (germline): MNHEY, SVGEGT.

The gene calls are TRBV28 and TRBJ2-5, with a weak D call TRBD1 (6 bases). The CDR3 totals 13 residues. CDR1 is MDHEN and CDR2 is SYDVKM in the germline V gene. V lost 5 bases and J lost 3, with 10 bases in between. The CDR3 here is CASSMRGKETQYF. The CDR3, as DNA: TGTGCCAGCAGTATGAGGGGGAAAGAGACCCAGTACTTC.